These 20 T cell receptor beta chains were all obtained from the same sample, sequenced in a study of identical twins. TCRdb fed the 5' RACE reads into MiXCR, producing one record per CDR3 protein. This sample has roughly 480,000 distinct CDR3 sequences; less than 25% occur once, and the top ten carry about 2.7%. The data also belong to a second study, concerning T cells expressing NK-cell markers.

Sequenced: CD4+ T cells sorted from blood. The receptors originated from a woman younger than 35 in good health.

This chain uses TRBV6-2 or TRBV6-3 with TRBJ1-5; 10 bases map to TRBD1. The ends lost 10 bases at V and 5 bases at J; junction bases unmatched: 5. This CDR3 region has 13 residues. Germline-derived CDR1 and CDR2 are MNHEY and SVGEGT. The CDR3 loop reads CATTGTGDQPQHF. The DNA of the CDR3 is TGTGCCACCACCGGGACAGGGGATCAGCCCCAGCATTTT.

This clonotype was counted a few times. The chain couples TRBV6-1 to TRBJ1-5; TRBD1 is a possible D gene (6 bases). V lost 4 bases to trimming and J lost 9 bases, with 19 bases between them. Germline CDR1 is MNHNS and CDR2 is SASEGT. This CDR3 is 15 amino acids long. The CDR3 spells CASSARDTAGLPQHF. The CDR3 DNA is TGTGCCAGCAGTGCCCGGGACACCGCGGGGTTGCCCCAGCATTTT.

This clonotype was found a few times. The V call is TRBV12-3 or TRBV12-4, the J call TRBJ2-3; 7 bases line up with TRBD2. Trimming cost V 7 bases and J 1 base; bases outside gene matches: 8. The CDR3 contains 15 residues. In DNA form, the CDR3 reads TGTGCCAGCACCAATAGCGGGCCGCGCACAGATACGCAGTATTTT. Protein product: CASTNSGPRTDTQYF.

The rearrangement joins TRBV25-1 to TRBJ2-3; D gene unclear. The CDR3 totals 11 residues. The germline CDR1 and CDR2 sequences are MGHDK and SYGVNS. V was cut by 11 bases and J by 4 bases, with 10 bases left in between. CDR3 region: CALGYADTQYF. Here the CDR3 DNA reads TGTGCCTTAGGATATGCAGATACGCAGTATTTT.

V usage is TRBV7-2 and J usage is TRBJ2-2; D perhaps matches TRBD2 (5 bases). The CDR3 sequence is 17 residues long. Germline values: CDR1 SGHTA, CDR2 FQGNSA. Trimming took 1 base from V and 1 from J, leaving 13 bases between them. CDR3: CASSLVSSRENTGELFF. The CDR3 DNA reads TGTGCCAGCAGCTTAGTTAGCTCTCGGGAGAACACCGGGGAGCTGTTTTTT.

V gene TRBV11-2 combines with J gene TRBJ2-1; TRBD2 agrees at 8 bases. This CDR3 has 15 amino acids. With V trimmed by 6 bases and J by 8 bases, 12 bases remained unmatched. Germline V gives CDR1 SGHAT, CDR2 FQNNGV. The CDR3 nucleotides read TGTGCCAGCAGACGGGGCGGGACTAGTCTCGATGAGCAGTTCTTC. Translating gives CASRRGGTSLDEQFF.

This clonotype showed up just a few times. The chain couples TRBV6-1 to TRBJ2-3; tentatively, D is TRBD2 (6 bases). V dropped 4 bases and J dropped 7 bases, with 12 bases sitting between them. From germline, CDR1 is MNHNS and CDR2 SASEGT. CDR3 size: 13 residues. CDR3 residues: CASSAEAGYTQYF. CDR3 bases: TGTGCCAGCAGTGCCGAAGCGGGCTATACGCAGTATTTT.

This clonotype has just a few counts. V is TRBV7-9 and J is TRBJ1-6; no clear D. Trimming left V 1 base short and J 10 bases short, with 5 bases between. The germline gives CDR1 SEHNR, CDR2 FQNEAQ (reference sequence). This CDR3 is 12 amino acids long. CDR3 loop: CASSLVRSPLHF. The CDR3 DNA sequence: TGTGCCAGCAGCTTAGTTCGGTCACCCCTCCACTTT.

A few counts support this clonotype. The chain has TRBV7-9 and TRBJ1-2; maybe TRBD1 (6 bases). The CDR3 covers 16 residues. Germline V gene lookup returns CDR1 SEHNR and CDR2 FQNEAQ (reference sequence). Trimming took 2 bases from V and 0 from J, leaving 13 bases between them. This CDR3 reads CASSLRQGISNYGYTF. CDR3 nucleotide sequence: TGTGCCAGCAGCTTACGGCAGGGGATTTCTAACTATGGCTACACCTTC.

The chain combines TRBV6-1 with TRBJ2-1; 9 bases match TRBD2. Looked up from germline, CDR1 is MNHNS and CDR2 is SASEGT. The V and J ends lost 5 bases and 5 bases, in that order; junction bases with no gene match: 13. CDR3 length: 17 residues. The CDR3 DNA is TGTGCCAGCAGTCTTCGGACTAGCGCAGAAGGGGACAATGAGCAGTTCTTC. Amino acid sequence: CASSLRTSAEGDNEQFF.

The sample holds a few counts of this clonotype. V gene TRBV5-1 combines with J gene TRBJ2-1, with 12 positions matching TRBD2. CDR1 and CDR2 from the germline V gene are SGHRS and YFSETQ. This CDR3 region has 15 residues. V was pared by 5 bases and J by 7 bases, with 7 bases of the junction left unmatched. The CDR3, as DNA: TGCGCCAGCAGGACCGGGACTAGCGGGCTTAATGAGCAGTTCTTC. This translates into CASRTGTSGLNEQFF.

This chain connects TRBV20-1 to TRBJ2-3, with TRBD2 matching 7 bases. The CDR3 has 16 amino acids. Germline-derived CDR1 and CDR2 are DFQATT and SNEGSKA (reference sequence). V lost 0 bases and J lost 2; bases outside the gene matches: 8. The CDR3 region is CSARDAQRGDTDTQYF. CDR3 bases: TGCAGTGCTAGAGATGCCCAGCGGGGAGACACAGATACGCAGTATTTT.

V gene TRBV12-3 or TRBV12-4 combines with J gene TRBJ2-1; 10 bases agree with TRBD2. V shed 4 bases and J 7 bases; nucleotides not matched to a gene: 10. The CDR3 runs to 16 residues. In DNA, the CDR3 is TGTGCCAGCAGTTCCTGGACTAGCGGAGAGGGGAATGAGCAGTTCTTC. Translation gives CASSSWTSGEGNEQFF.

CDR3 in DNA: TGTGCCTGGAGGGGGACAGGGGTCGAAAAACTGTTTTTT. Translated, it gives CAWRGTGVEKLFF. The V and J genes are TRBV30 and TRBJ1-4, with 10 bases aligning to TRBD1. Germline V gene lookup returns CDR1 GTSNPN and CDR2 SVGIG (reference sequence). CDR3 length: 13 amino acids. With 3 bases clipped from V and 8 bases from J, the junction kept 3 bases outside the gene matches.

This clonotype appeared a few times. This sequence joins TRBV20-1 and TRBJ2-2; 7 bases line up with TRBD2. CDR1 DFQATT and CDR2 SNEGSKA come from the germline V gene (reference sequence). The CDR3 extends over 14 amino acids. V lost 7 bases, J lost 3 bases, and 8 bases stayed unmatched. The CDR3 here is CSGAGLADTGELFF. The CDR3 coding sequence is TGCAGTGGGGCGGGGCTAGCGGACACCGGGGAGCTGTTTTTT.

The gene calls are TRBV29-1 and TRBJ1-2, with D perhaps matching TRBD1 (5 bases). From germline, CDR1 is SQVTM and CDR2 ANQGSEA. The CDR3 length is 15 residues. The V end was cut by 3 bases, the J end by 8 bases, with 22 bases between. DNA for the CDR3: TGCAGCGTTGACCGAAGGGTGGGGCCTCGAGGGGGCTACACCTTC. Protein: CSVDRRVGPRGGYTF.

This chain uses TRBV6-2 or TRBV6-3 with TRBJ1-1; D not certain. This CDR3 is 11 amino acids long. The germline gives CDR1 MNHEY, CDR2 SVGEGT. Trimming took 7 bases from V and 8 from J, leaving 11 bases between them. DNA for the CDR3: TGTGCCAGCACGAATGAAATCGAAGCTTTCTTT. Amino acids: CASTNEIEAFF.

This clonotype was detected a few times. The chain has TRBV15 and TRBJ2-2, with D unclear. The CDR3 has 13 amino acids. Trimming removed 6 bases at V and 3 bases at J, with 8 bases between. Germline CDR1 and CDR2: LNHNV and YYDKDF (reference sequence). The CDR3 nucleotides read TGTGCCACCAGTTCATCGGACACCGGGGAGCTGTTTTTT. Amino acid sequence: CATSSSDTGELFF.

This clonotype was seen a few times. This chain joins TRBV7-3 and TRBJ2-3, with TRBD2 as a possible D gene (6 bases). The CDR3 consists of 13 residues. Per germline, CDR1 SGHTA and CDR2 FQGTGA. V shed 2 bases and J shed 5 bases, with 8 bases lying between them. CDR3 DNA: TGTGCCAGCAGCTTAGGGGGGATAGATACGCAGTATTTT. Its protein is CASSLGGIDTQYF.

This sequence joins TRBV10-1 and TRBJ2-7; D possibly corresponds to TRBD2 (6 bases). The germline V gene has CDR1 WNHNN and CDR2 SYGVQD (reference sequence). The CDR3 consists of 16 residues. V shed 5 bases and J shed 4 bases, with 21 bases lying between them. As DNA, the CDR3 is TGCGCCAGCAGTCTCCCGCGGGGTTGTCTAGCGTACGAGCAGTACTTC. This gives the protein CASSLPRGCLAYEQYF.